This TCR beta chain stems from a study of a mutant IDH1 vaccine in newly diagnosed glioma (dated by TCRdb to the early 2020s). About the full investigation: Patients received eight vaccinations in weeks 1, 3, 5, 7, 11, 15, 19 and 23, corresponding to visits V03 through V10. Of the approximately 33 patients who were treated, around 60% were male and around 38% were female, and the mean age was around 40 years. Peripheral blood was drawn at six visits: V03 (baseline), V05, V07, V10, V12 and V13. Longitudinal TCRB deep sequencing was done for 25 to 30 treated patients, wherever samples were available for exploratory analyses. Vaccination began 4-6 weeks after radiotherapy alone, or alongside temozolomide cycles in the chemotherapy-containing groups. Before enrollment, patients had received standard therapy of radiotherapy alone, temozolomide alone, or radiochemotherapy with temozolomide; most received the combination.

Its CDR3 holds 16 amino acids, cysteine through phenylalanine. Of the read, only the CDR3 DNA is kept; its 48 bases are in frame from base 1. Ends trimmed: V by 1 base, J by 2 bases; bases unmatched to a gene: 7. CDR1 and CDR2 are drawn from the germline V gene: LGHNA, YNFKEQ. Findings and caveats that apply to the study as a whole: Pseudoprogression seemed to be unrelated to changes in the top peripheral T cell clonotypes found by TCRB sequencing. Across multiple MHC alleles, vaccine-induced immune responses were seen in more than 80% of patients. According to the authors, sample limitations meant that analyses of patient blood samples could not be reproduced. Selection of PBMC samples for TCRB deep sequencing was based on availability.

Regarding this clone: Its antigen is currently not known. No clone much larger than this one lies a single base away; base qualities are absent.

The protocol used for the library was the immunoSEQ multiplex PCR assay. Rearranged TCR beta chain sequences were amplified using the hsTCRB Kit according to the manufacturer's protocol. Sequencing of TCRB libraries was carried out on an Illumina MiSeq. On the study's bioinformatics: The kit vendor's proprietary platform handled demultiplexing, trimming and gene mapping. As stored in TCRdb, this immuneACCESS dataset retains in-frame rearrangements with V and J assigned. A fraction of the clones does not appear; measured against another copy, unresolved V genes explain less than half of the discrepancy, and the remainder lacks a known reason. Clone size and the V and J calls come from that table; the DNA yielded D and trimming. The sample table holds over 50,000 clones, of which approximately 90% were seen once. Approximately 4.2% of the sample rests with the top ten. Sample time point, as interpreted from the label and publication: week 5, during vaccination. Each vaccine dose, consisting of 300 ug of a 20-mer mutant IDH1 peptide in Montanide, was administered subcutaneously with topical imiquimod. Newly diagnosed WHO grade 3 or 4 IDH1-mutant astrocytomas showing loss of nuclear ATRX were present in the donors. The samples were drawn from NOA16, a multicentre, single-arm, open-label phase I trial in Germany that tested a mutant IDH1 peptide vaccine in humans for the first time. Genomic DNA for TCRB sequencing was extracted from EDTA blood using the DNeasy Blood and Tissue Kit.

The starting material was PBMCs, obtained from a glioma patient whose treatment included an IDH1 peptide vaccine. The sequence links TRBV4-2 to TRBJ2-7; 8 nucleotides in the junction match TRBD1. The clonotype originates from a woman aged 40-49 years with glioma. The CDR3 protein is CASSQVTGTGPYEQYF. The nucleotide sequence reads as follows: TGTGCCAGCAGCCAAGTAACCGGGACAGGACCCTACGAGCAGTACTTC.